The next 15 T cell receptor beta chains were all read from a single sample in a study of beta chain features in type 1 diabetes. Investigators reverse transcribed all isolated RNA, so they sequenced expressed TCRB transcripts. Clones were sequenced by immunoSEQ multiplex PCR, and TCRdb holds only the in-frame ones, with some missing. The table has some 240,000 clones, 11% seen once. Sequencing used central memory CD4+ T cells from blood. The receptors were gathered from a man aged 18 to 35 in good health.

This clone occurred a few times. This chain joins TRBV7-9 and TRBJ2-3; 14 bases fit TRBD2. V lost 5 bases and J lost 5; bases outside the gene matches: 3. The CDR3 extends over 15 amino acids. Germline V lookup: CDR1 SEHNR, CDR2 FQNEAQ (reference sequence). CDR3 DNA sequence: TGTGCCAGCAGCCGGACTAGCGGGAGGATAGATACGCAGTATTTT. Translating it yields CASSRTSGRIDTQYF. The full variable domain, in which reference TRBV7-9 and TRBJ2-3 provide the parts outside the CDR3, is DTGVSQNPRHKITKRGQNVTFRCDPISEHNRLYWYRQTLGQGPEFLTYFQNEAQLEKSRLLSDRFSAERPKGSFSTLEIQRTEQGDSAMYLCASSRTSGRIDTQYFGPGTRLTVL.

This clone turned up a few times. The chain recombines TRBV19 with TRBJ2-1; 7 bases fit TRBD1. Germline V gene sequence: CDR1 LNHDA, CDR2 SQIVND (reference sequence). The CDR3 extends over 12 amino acids. The V and J ends lost 6 bases and 9 bases, in that order; junction bases with no gene match: 5. CDR3 nucleotide sequence: TGTGCCAGTAGCCACAGGGGAGCTGAGCAGTTCTTC. Translation: CASSHRGAEQFF.

This clone was seen only a few times. The chain couples TRBV18 to TRBJ2-7; D is possibly TRBD1 (5 bases). Germline CDR1 KGHSH, CDR2 LQKENI. Trimming removed 2 bases from V and 0 bases from J, with 8 bases in between. The CDR3 sequence is 14 residues long. CDR3 protein: CASSPGASSYEQYF. The CDR3 DNA reads TGTGCCAGCTCACCAGGGGCCAGCTCCTACGAGCAGTACTTC. Drawing the rest from reference TRBV18 and TRBJ2-7, the complete variable domain is NAGVMQNPRHLVRRRGQEARLRCSPMKGHSHVYWYRQLPEEGLKFMVYLQKENIIDESGMPKERFSAEFPKEGPSILRIQQVVRGDSAAYFCASSPGASSYEQYFGPGTRLTVT.

The chain links TRBV6-6 to TRBJ2-3; D gene ambiguous. Germline values: CDR1 MNHNY, CDR2 SVGAGI (reference sequence). V lost 10 bases and J lost 1, with 9 bases in between. The CDR3 totals 12 residues. The CDR3 DNA follows: TGTGCCACCCTGGAAGGCACAGATACGCAGTATTTT. It encodes CATLEGTDTQYF.

This clone was seen many times. The chain is built from TRBV7-9 and TRBJ2-5, with TRBD1 identical over 9 bases. J lost 5 bases, V lost 5 bases, and 9 bases had no gene match. The V gene's germline CDR1 is SEHNR and CDR2 FQNEAQ (reference sequence). This CDR3 region has 15 residues. The CDR3 loop reads CASSPTAGQGETQYF. The CDR3 coding sequence is TGTGCCAGCAGCCCGACTGCCGGACAGGGGGAGACCCAGTACTTC.

This clone was found a few times. Other nucleotide sequences in the sample specify the same CDR3. V is TRBV6-1 and J is TRBJ2-7; D call uncertain. Trimming cost V 2 bases and J 0 bases, with 8 bases left between them. Per germline, CDR1 MNHNS and CDR2 SASEGT. This CDR3 has 14 amino acids. CDR3 sequence reads: CASSESPSSYEQYF. CDR3 in DNA: TGTGCCAGCAGTGAATCCCCGAGCTCCTACGAGCAGTACTTC.

Details on this clone: A much bigger clone sits one base away, suggesting this may be a read error. The same CDR3 can be traced to other DNA sequences in this sample. The chain has TRBV6-1 and TRBJ2-6; 8 bases line up with TRBD1. Germline CDR1 reads MNHNS; CDR2 reads SASEGT. The CDR3 covers 15 residues. Losses at the gene ends were 6 bases for V and 4 bases for J; bases not matched to a gene: 5. The CDR3 nucleotides read TGTGCCAGCAGCCCAAACAGGGGGGGGGCCAACGTCCTGACTTTC. This sequence encodes CASSPNRGGANVLTF.

This clone was detected many times. This sample includes further DNA sequences coding for the same CDR3. V gene TRBV30 combines with J gene TRBJ2-1; 8 positions match TRBD1. Germline assignment: CDR1 GTSNPN and CDR2 SVGIG (reference sequence). This CDR3 region has 16 residues. Unmatched junction bases numbered 9, after V lost 2 bases and J lost 3 bases. CDR3 sequence reads: CAWSNEDRGYYNEQFF. CDR3 in DNA: TGTGCCTGGAGTAACGAAGACAGGGGTTACTACAATGAGCAGTTCTTC.

The chain uses TRBV7-9 and TRBJ2-2, with TRBD2 matching over 7 bases. The CDR3 spans 15 residues. Trimming took 4 bases from V and 3 from J; bases not matched to a gene: 5. The germline V gene has CDR1 SEHNR and CDR2 FQNEAQ (reference sequence). CDR3 sequence: CASSSPSGDTGELFF. The CDR3 nucleotides are TGTGCCAGCAGCTCACCGAGCGGGGACACCGGGGAGCTGTTTTTT.

This clone appeared many times. The chain joins TRBV7-2 to TRBJ2-1; 7 bases are a match to TRBD2. CDR3 length: 14 amino acids. The ends lost 1 base at V and 5 bases at J; junction bases unmatched: 2. Germline CDR1 reads SGHTA; CDR2 reads FQGNSA. CDR3 sequence reads: CASSLEAGDNEQFF. The CDR3 DNA is TGTGCCAGCAGCTTAGAGGCGGGGGACAATGAGCAGTTCTTC.

This clone was detected only a few times. This sequence joins TRBV28 and TRBJ2-5, with D perhaps given as TRBD1 or TRBD2 (5 bases each). Looked up from germline, CDR1 is MDHEN and CDR2 is SYDVKM. Trimming shortened V by 6 bases and J by 7 bases, and 18 bases separated the two germline ends. This CDR3 is 14 amino acids long. This CDR3 reads CASRRRRDVGTQYF. In DNA form, the CDR3 reads TGTGCCAGCAGGCGCCGCCGGGACGTGGGGACCCAGTACTTC. The complete variable domain, with remaining parts taken from reference TRBV28 and TRBJ2-5, reads DVKVTQSSRYLVKRTGEKVFLECVQDMDHENMFWYRQDPGLGLRLIYFSYDVKMKEKGDIPEGYSVSREKKERFSLILESASTNQTSMYLCASRRRRDVGTQYFGPGTRLLVL.

The chain uses TRBV20-1 and TRBJ2-7, with a possible D match to TRBD2 (5 bases). This CDR3 is built from 11 residues. Trimming pared 0 bases from V and 9 bases from J, leaving 9 bases between. Germline V gene data show CDR1 as DFQATT and CDR2 as SNEGSKA (reference sequence). DNA for the CDR3: TGCAGTGCTAGAGATAATCGGGGGCAGTACTTC. It encodes CSARDNRGQYF.

There are a few counts of this clone. The chain links TRBV5-4 to TRBJ2-1; 7 nucleotides agree with TRBD2. Germline CDR1 is SGHNT and CDR2 is YYREEE (reference sequence). V lost 2 bases to trimming and J lost 4 bases; unmatched junction nucleotides: 3. This CDR3 is built from 14 residues. The CDR3 loop reads CASSFPGGYNEQFF. CDR3 DNA sequence: TGTGCCAGCAGCTTTCCCGGGGGGTACAATGAGCAGTTCTTC.

CDR3 sequence: CASSQVDPLNGYTF. The DNA of the CDR3 is TGTGCCAGCAGCCAAGTCGATCCCTTGAATGGCTACACCTTC. The genes are TRBV14 and TRBJ1-2, with unresolved D. Trimming pared 1 base from V and 6 bases from J, leaving 12 bases between. The CDR3 covers 14 residues. The germline V gene encodes CDR1 SGHDN and CDR2 FVKESK.

This clone has at least ten counts. This rearrangement joins TRBV10-3 to TRBJ1-2, with D tentatively TRBD1 (6 bases). Germline-derived CDR1 and CDR2 are ENHRY and SYGVKD. The V end lost 6 bases, the J end lost 3 bases, and 11 bases lay between the germline ends. The CDR3 is made up of 13 amino acids. The CDR3 DNA reads as TGTGCCATCAGCCGACAGGAAGACTATGGCTACACCTTC. Translating gives CAISRQEDYGYTF.